This T cell receptor beta chain derives from a study of shared clonotypes between healthy human individuals. Looking at the study overall: Each donor contributed plates that comprised three CD4 naive, three CD4 memory, two CD8 naive and one CD8 memory. Study conclusions and caveats: The naive CD4 repertoires of four donors were compared, and around 5.1% of clonotypes were shared. Naive subsets tended to show greater estimated richness than memory subsets.

Measured with immunoSEQ multiplex PCR; TCRdb has only the in-frame clones, and not every one. The table lists fewer than 1.6 million clones, approximately 98.5% of them singletons. About this clone: The target antigen is unknown.

CDR3 length: 15 residues. Germline V CDR1 and CDR2: SGDLS, YYNGEE. Between the trimmed V and J ends, which lost 3 bases and 0 bases, there was a span of 10 bases. V gene TRBV9 combines with J gene TRBJ2-1; D is possibly TRBD1 (6 bases). The sequence was obtained from a man in his thirties or forties in good health. The source material was naive CD4+ T cells sorted from blood. Subset in this sample: CD45RA+ positively selected. The CDR3 is CASSAQGFSYNEQFF. The CDR3 bases are TGTGCCAGCAGCGCCCAGGGGTTCTCCTACAATGAGCAGTTCTTC.